Below are 7 T cell receptor beta chains sequenced from a single sample in a study of cytomegalovirus exposure and HLA in healthy donors. Both 60 Vbeta primers and 13 Jbeta primers went into the PCR. Profiling relied on immunoSEQ multiplex PCR, and the TCRdb table lists in-frame clones only, not all of them. This listing includes about 67,000 clones. The specimen sequenced was PBMCs. These receptors all stem from a boy younger than 18 in good health and CMV-seronegative.

The chain is built from TRBV19 and TRBJ2-1; 8 bases map to TRBD2. The ends lost 0 bases at V and 1 base at J; junction bases unmatched: 2. Germline V gene lookup returns CDR1 LNHDA and CDR2 SQIVND (reference sequence). This CDR3 is 16 amino acids long. CDR3: CASSIDPSGSYNEQFF. The CDR3 coding sequence is TGTGCCAGTAGTATAGATCCTAGCGGGTCCTACAATGAGCAGTTCTTC. Full variable domain (missing parts from reference TRBV19 and TRBJ2-1): DGGITQSPKYLFRKEGQNVTLSCEQNLNHDAMYWYRQDPGQGLRLIYYSQIVNDFQKGDIAEGYSVSREKKESFPLTVTSAQKNPTAFYLCASSIDPSGSYNEQFFGPGTRLTVL.

This chain uses TRBV9 with TRBJ2-1, with D possibly being TRBD1 (6 bases). Per germline, CDR1 SGDLS and CDR2 YYNGEE. The length of the CDR3 is 12 residues. Deletions cut 4 bases from V and 12 bases from J, with 14 bases between. CDR3 DNA: TGTGCCAGCAGCCTGACGACAGGCGGGCAGTTCTTC. Translating gives CASSLTTGGQFF.

V usage is TRBV6-1 and J usage is TRBJ2-7; tentatively, D is TRBD2 (6 bases). CDR1 is MNHNS, CDR2 SASEGT, per germline. The CDR3 consists of 14 residues. Trimming took 1 base from V and 2 from J, leaving 9 bases between them. The CDR3 DNA reads as TGTGCCAGCAGTGAAGATGGGGGGACCTACGAGCAGTACTTC. Translation: CASSEDGGTYEQYF.

The CDR3 nucleotides read TGTGCCAGCAGAACAGGGTCTATAGGGGCTGAAGCTTTCTTT. Translated: CASRTGSIGAEAFF. The V and J genes are TRBV6-5 and TRBJ1-1; the D gene is possibly TRBD1 (6 bases). The CDR3 has 14 residues. The V gene's germline CDR1 is MNHEY and CDR2 SVGAGI. V lost 6 bases and J 6 bases, leaving 17 bases between the germline ends.

This chain connects TRBV7-9 to TRBJ2-7; the D is unclear. Trimming removed 2 bases from V and 5 bases from J, with 7 bases in between. The CDR3 consists of 12 residues. Per the germline V gene, CDR1 is SEHNR and CDR2 is FQNEAQ (reference sequence). CDR3 in amino acids: CASSLTFNEQYF. In nucleotides, the CDR3 is TGTGCCAGCAGCTTAACATTCAACGAGCAGTACTTC.

The chain links TRBV27 to TRBJ1-1, with TRBD1 matching over 11 bases. The CDR3 extends over 16 amino acids. CDR1 is MNHEY and CDR2 is SMNVEV in the germline V gene (reference sequence). V was pared by 6 bases and J by 6 bases, with 12 bases of the junction left unmatched. CDR3 sequence (DNA): TGTGCCAGCAGCCGCTTCGGACAGGGGGCGACCTCTGAAGCTTTCTTT. Its protein product is CASSRFGQGATSEAFF.

The CDR3 coding sequence is TGTGCCAGCAGCTTGACAGGTTACCACGAGCAGTACTTC. Translation: CASSLTGYHEQYF. The V call is TRBV5-6, the J call TRBJ2-7; maybe TRBD1 (5 bases). The ends were cut back, 1 base at V and 5 bases at J, with 10 bases in the middle. Germline V gene sequence: CDR1 SGHDT, CDR2 YYEEEE. The CDR3 contains 13 residues. The full variable domain, in which reference TRBV5-6 and TRBJ2-7 provide the parts outside the CDR3, is DAGVTQSPTHLIKTRGQQVTLRCSPKSGHDTVSWYQQALGQGPQFIFQYYEEEERQRGNFPDRFSGHQFPNYSSELNVNALLLGDSALYLCASSLTGYHEQYFGPGTRLTVT.